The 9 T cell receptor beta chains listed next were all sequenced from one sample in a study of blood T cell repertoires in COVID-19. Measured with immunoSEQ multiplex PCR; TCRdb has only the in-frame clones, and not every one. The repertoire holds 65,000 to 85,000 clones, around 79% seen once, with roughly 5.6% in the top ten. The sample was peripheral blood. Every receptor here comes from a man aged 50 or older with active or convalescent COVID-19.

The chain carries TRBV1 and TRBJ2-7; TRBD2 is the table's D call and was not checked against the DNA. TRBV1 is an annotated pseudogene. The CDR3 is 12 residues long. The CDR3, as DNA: TGCACCCGAAGGGGCTGTAGCGGCGAGCAGTACTTC. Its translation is CTRRGCSGEQYF.

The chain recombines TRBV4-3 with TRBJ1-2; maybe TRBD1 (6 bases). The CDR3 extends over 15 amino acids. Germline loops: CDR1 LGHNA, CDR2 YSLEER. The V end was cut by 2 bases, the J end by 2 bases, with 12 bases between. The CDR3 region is CASSQHRVTNYGYTF. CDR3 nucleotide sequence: TGCGCCAGCAGCCAACACAGGGTAACCAACTATGGCTACACCTTC.

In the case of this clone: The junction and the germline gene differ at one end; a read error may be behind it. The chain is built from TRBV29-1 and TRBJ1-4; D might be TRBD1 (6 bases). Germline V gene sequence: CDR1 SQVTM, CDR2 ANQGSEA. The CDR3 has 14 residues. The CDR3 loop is CSVELSGQLENLFF. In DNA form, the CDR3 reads TGCAGCGTTGAACTAAGCGGACAGCTTGAAAATCTGTTTTTT.

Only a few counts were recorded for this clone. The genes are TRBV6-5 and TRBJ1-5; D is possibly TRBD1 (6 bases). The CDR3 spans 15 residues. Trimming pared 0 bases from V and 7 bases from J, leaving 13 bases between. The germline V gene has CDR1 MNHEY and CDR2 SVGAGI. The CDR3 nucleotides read TGTGCCAGCAGTTACTCGCTGGGGGCAGGGCAGCCCCAGCATTTT. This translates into CASSYSLGAGQPQHF.

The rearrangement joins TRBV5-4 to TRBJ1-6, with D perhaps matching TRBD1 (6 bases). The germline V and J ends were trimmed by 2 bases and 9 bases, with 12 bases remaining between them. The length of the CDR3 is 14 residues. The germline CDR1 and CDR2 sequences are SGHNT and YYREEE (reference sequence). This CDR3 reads CASSLGQWGSPLHF. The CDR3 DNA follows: TGTGCCAGCAGCTTAGGACAGTGGGGTTCACCCCTCCACTTT.

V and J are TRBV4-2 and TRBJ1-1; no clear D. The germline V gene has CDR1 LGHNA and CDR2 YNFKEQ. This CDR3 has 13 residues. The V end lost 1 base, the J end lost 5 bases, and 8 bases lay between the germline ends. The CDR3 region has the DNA TGTGCCAGCAGCCAAGTTCCGGGTACTGAAGCTTTCTTT. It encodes CASSQVPGTEAFF.

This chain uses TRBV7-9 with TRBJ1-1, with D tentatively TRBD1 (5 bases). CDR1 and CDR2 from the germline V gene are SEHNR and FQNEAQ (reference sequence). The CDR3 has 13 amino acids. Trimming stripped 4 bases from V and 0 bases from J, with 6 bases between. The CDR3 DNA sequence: TGTGCCAGCAGCTGGGGCATGAACACTGAAGCTTTCTTT. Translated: CASSWGMNTEAFF. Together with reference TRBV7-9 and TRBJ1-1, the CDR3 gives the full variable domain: DTGVSQNPRHKITKRGQNVTFRCDPISEHNRLYWYRQTLGQGPEFLTYFQNEAQLEKSRLLSDRFSAERPKGSFSTLEIQRTEQGDSAMYLCASSWGMNTEAFFGQGTRLTVV.

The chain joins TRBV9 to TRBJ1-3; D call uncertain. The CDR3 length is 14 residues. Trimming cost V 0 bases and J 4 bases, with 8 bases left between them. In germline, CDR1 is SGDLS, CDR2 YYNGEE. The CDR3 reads CASSVARFGNTIYF. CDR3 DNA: TGTGCCAGCAGCGTAGCCAGGTTCGGAAACACCATATATTTT.

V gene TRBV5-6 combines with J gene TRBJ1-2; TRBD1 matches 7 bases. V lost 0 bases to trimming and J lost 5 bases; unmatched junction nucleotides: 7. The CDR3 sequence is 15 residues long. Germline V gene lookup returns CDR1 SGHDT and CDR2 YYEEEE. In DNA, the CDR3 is TGTGCCAGCAGCTTGGCCCAGGGGGGCGGGTATGGCTACACCTTC. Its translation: CASSLAQGGGYGYTF.